This paragraph covers one T cell receptor beta chain sequence. The data were obtained in a study of early T cells in non-severe SARS-CoV-2 infection. MiXCR, applied by TCRdb to the 5' RACE reads, yields one record per CDR3 protein. The sample holds 75,000 to 100,000 distinct CDR3 sequences, more than 12% seen once. Germline-derived CDR1 and CDR2 are SGHVS and FNYEAQ. The CDR3 runs 12 residues. Trimming shortened V by 3 bases and J by 8 bases, and 10 bases separated the two germline ends. The sequenced sample consisted of whole blood. The receptor was derived from an adult who was a healthcare worker with PCR-confirmed SARS-CoV-2 infection or an uninfected control (not recorded which). The J gene is TRBJ1-1, the V gene TRBV7-6; D perhaps matches TRBD1 (6 bases). The CDR3 sequence: CASSFKTGEAFF. CDR3 in DNA: TGTGCCAGCAGCTTTAAAACAGGGGAAGCTTTCTTT.